This section outlines one T cell receptor beta chain sequence together with its context. This specimen belongs to a study of blood T cell repertoires in COVID-19. Data came from immunoSEQ multiplex PCR; TCRdb stores just in-frame clones and leaves some out. The sample yields over 100,000 clones, 88% seen once. Germline CDR1 is MGHRA and CDR2 is YSYEKL. This CDR3 has 16 residues. The V end was cut by 1 base, the J end by 5 bases, with 15 bases between. The chain links TRBV4-1 to TRBJ2-1; tentatively, D is TRBD1 (5 bases). Sequenced: peripheral blood. This receptor was taken from a man aged 45-60 years with acute or convalescent COVID-19. The CDR3 loop reads CASSQATGGANNEQFF. CDR3 sequence (DNA): TGCGCCAGCAGCCAAGCGACTGGTGGGGCTAACAATGAGCAGTTCTTC.